The clone carrying this T cell receptor (beta chain) was seen at least ten times. The sample comes from a study of regulatory T cells in long-lasting Graves disease. Stated time point: newly diagnosed GD, antithyroid drugs for less than 3 months. Isolated PBMC RNA provided the starting material for the TCR library. Library construction for TCR beta used iRepertoire HTBI primers and Arm-PCR of CDR3 regions. TCRdb called the multiplex PCR reads again in MiXCR, with one record for every CDR3 protein. The sample consists of approximately 460,000 distinct CDR3 sequences, 16% of them appearing once. With 3 bases removed from V and 0 bases from J, the gap between germline ends came to 12 bases. The germline V gene encodes CDR1 MDHEN and CDR2 SYDVKM. The CDR3 runs to 15 residues. These data were likewise used in another study, on T cells in Graves' hyperthyroidism and ophthalmopathy. As that report states: Hyperthyroidism was newly diagnosed in patients aged 18 to 65 (duration under 2 months).

Sample: peripheral blood mononuclear cells (PBMCs), taken at new diagnosis, from a patient treated with antithyroid drugs. The source is a woman aged 25 to 39 with Graves disease. The rearrangement joins TRBV28 to TRBJ2-7; no firm D call. CDR3 nucleotides: TGTGCCAGCAGTTTTGAGGCCAGAGTCTCCTACGAGCAGTACTTC. Its translation: CASSFEARVSYEQYF.